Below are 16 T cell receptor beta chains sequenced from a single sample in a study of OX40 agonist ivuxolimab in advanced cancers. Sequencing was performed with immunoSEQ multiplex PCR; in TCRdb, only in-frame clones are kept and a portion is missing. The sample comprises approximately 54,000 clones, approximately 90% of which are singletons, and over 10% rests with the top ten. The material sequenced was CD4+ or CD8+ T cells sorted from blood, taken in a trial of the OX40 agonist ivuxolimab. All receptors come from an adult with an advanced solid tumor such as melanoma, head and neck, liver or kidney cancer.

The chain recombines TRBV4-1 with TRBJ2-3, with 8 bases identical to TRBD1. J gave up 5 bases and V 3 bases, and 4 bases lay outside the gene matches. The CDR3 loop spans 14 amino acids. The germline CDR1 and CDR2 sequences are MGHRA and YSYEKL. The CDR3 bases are TGCGCCAGCAGCCAGAGGGACAGGATAGATACGCAGTATTTT. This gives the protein CASSQRDRIDTQYF.

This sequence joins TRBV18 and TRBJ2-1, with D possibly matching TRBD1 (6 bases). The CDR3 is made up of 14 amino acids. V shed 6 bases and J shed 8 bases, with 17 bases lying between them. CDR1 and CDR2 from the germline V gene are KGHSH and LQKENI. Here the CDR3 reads CASSRNRDSDEQFF. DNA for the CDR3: TGTGCCAGCTCGCGGAACAGGGATTCGGATGAGCAGTTCTTC.

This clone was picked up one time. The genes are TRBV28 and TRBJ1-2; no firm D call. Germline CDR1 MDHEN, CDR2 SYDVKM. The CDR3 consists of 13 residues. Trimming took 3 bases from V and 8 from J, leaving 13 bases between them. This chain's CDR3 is CASSFGFMVGYTF. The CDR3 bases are TGTGCCAGCAGTTTTGGGTTTATGGTAGGCTACACCTTC.

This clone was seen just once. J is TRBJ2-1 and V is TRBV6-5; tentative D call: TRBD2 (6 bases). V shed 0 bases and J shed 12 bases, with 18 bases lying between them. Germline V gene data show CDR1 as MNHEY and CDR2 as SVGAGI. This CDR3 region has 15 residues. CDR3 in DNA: TGTGCCAGCAGTTACTCTGCGGGGTGGGGTTGGGGGCAGTTCTTC. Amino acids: CASSYSAGWGWGQFF.

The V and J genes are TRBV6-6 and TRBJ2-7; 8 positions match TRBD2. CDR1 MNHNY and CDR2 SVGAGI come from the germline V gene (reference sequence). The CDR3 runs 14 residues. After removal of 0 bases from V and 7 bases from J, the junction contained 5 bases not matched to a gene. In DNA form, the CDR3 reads TGTGCCAGCAGTTACTCGGGGACTAGGGGTGAGCAGTACTTC. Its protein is CASSYSGTRGEQYF.

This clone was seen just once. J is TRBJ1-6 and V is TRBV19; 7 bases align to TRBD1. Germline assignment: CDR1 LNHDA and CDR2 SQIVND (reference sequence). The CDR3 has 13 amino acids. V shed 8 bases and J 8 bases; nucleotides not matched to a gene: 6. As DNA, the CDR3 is TGTGCCAGTTCAGACAGGGCCTATTCACCCCTCCACTTT. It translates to CASSDRAYSPLHF.

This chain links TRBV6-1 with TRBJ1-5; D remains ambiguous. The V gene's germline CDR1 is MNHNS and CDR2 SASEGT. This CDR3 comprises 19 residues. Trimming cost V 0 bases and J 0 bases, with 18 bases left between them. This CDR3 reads CASSEAREEFQPSNQPQHF. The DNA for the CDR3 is TGTGCCAGCAGTGAAGCGAGGGAGGAGTTCCAGCCTAGCAATCAGCCCCAGCATTTT.

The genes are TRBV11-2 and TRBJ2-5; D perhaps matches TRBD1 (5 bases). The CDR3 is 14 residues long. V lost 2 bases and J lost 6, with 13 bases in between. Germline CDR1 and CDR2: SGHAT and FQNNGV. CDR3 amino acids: CASSLNRQSKTQYF. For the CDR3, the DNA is TGTGCCAGCAGCTTAAACCGACAGTCCAAGACCCAGTACTTC. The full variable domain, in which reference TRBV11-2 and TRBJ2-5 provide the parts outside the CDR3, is EAGVAQSPRYKIIEKRQSVAFWCNPISGHATLYWYQQILGQGPKLLIQFQNNGVVDDSQLPKDRFSAERLKGVDSTLKIQPAKLEDSAVYLCASSLNRQSKTQYFGPGTRLLVL.

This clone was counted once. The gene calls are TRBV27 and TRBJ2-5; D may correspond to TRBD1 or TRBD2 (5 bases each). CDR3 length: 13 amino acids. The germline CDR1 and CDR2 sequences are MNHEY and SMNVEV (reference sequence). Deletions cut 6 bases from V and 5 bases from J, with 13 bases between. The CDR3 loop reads CASRMGVWETQYF. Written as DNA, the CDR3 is TGTGCCAGCAGGATGGGGGTTTGGGAGACCCAGTACTTC.

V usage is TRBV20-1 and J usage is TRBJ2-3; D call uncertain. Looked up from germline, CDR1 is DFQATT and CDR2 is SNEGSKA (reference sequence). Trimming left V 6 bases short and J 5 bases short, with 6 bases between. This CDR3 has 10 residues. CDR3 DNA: TGCAGTGCGGATAAAGATACGCAGTATTTT. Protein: CSADKDTQYF.

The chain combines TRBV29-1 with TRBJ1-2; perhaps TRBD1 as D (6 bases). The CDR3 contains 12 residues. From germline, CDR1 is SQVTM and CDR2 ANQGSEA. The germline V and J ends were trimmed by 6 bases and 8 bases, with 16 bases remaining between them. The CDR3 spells CSVEQGNYGYTF. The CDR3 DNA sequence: TGCAGCGTAGAACAGGGAAATTACGGCTACACCTTC.

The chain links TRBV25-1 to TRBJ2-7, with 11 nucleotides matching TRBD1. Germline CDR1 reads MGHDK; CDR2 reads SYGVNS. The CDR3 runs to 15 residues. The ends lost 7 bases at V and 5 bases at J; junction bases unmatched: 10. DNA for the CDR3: TGTGCCAGCACGCCCCGGGACAGGGGGTTCCACGAGCAGTACTTC. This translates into CASTPRDRGFHEQYF.

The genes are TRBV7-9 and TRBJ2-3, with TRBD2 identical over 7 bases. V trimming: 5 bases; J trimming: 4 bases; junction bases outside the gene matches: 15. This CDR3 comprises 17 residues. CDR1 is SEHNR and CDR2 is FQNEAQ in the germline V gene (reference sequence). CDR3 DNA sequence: TGTGCCAGCAGCCAAGTATTAGCGGGCCTATTGGCAGATACGCAGTATTTT. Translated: CASSQVLAGLLADTQYF.

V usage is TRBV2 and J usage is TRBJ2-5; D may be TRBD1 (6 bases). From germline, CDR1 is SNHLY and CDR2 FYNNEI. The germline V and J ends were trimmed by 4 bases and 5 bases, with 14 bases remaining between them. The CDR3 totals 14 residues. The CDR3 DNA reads TGTGCCAGCAGTGGATACAGGGCAGGGGAGACCCAGTACTTC. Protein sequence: CASSGYRAGETQYF. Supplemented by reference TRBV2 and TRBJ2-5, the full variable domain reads EPEVTQTPSHQVTQMGQEVILRCVPISNHLYFYWYRQILGQKVEFLVSFYNNEISEKSEIFDDQFSVERPDGSNFTLKIRSTKLEDSAMYFCASSGYRAGETQYFGPGTRLLVL.

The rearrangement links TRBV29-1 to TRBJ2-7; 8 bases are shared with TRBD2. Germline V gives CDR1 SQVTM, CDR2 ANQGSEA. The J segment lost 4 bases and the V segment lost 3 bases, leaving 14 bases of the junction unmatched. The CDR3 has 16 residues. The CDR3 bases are TGCAGCGTTGATTGGCGGGGGGACTATCCCTCTTACGAGCAGTACTTC. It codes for CSVDWRGDYPSYEQYF.

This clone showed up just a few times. Here the CDR3 reads CSVRTSYEQYF. DNA of the CDR3: TGCAGCGTTCGTACCTCCTACGAGCAGTACTTC. The chain carries TRBV29-1 and TRBJ2-7, with no clear D. The germline V and J ends were trimmed by 5 bases and 0 bases, with 5 bases remaining between them. The CDR3 loop spans 11 amino acids. Per germline, CDR1 SQVTM and CDR2 ANQGSEA.